These 32 T cell receptor beta chains were all obtained from the same sample, sequenced in a study of vaccination effects on CD4 cells after COVID-19 (dated by TCRdb to about 2022). For these TCRs, the target antigens are not known. After approximately eleven days of culture, CD4+ T cells were isolated with the EasySep CD4+ T cell isolation kit. Participants received two doses of either the BNT162b2 or the mRNA-1273 mRNA SARS-CoV-2 vaccine. Library creation used the immunoSEQ multiplex PCR assay. TCRdb retrieved this table from immuneACCESS and kept in-frame rearrangements only. Not all clones are present; in checked studies, unresolved V genes account for under half, and no reason is known for the remainder. Recorded for this sample are tens of thousands of clones; around two thirds of them occurred a single time. Jointly, the top ten make up roughly 2% of the sample. This specimen consisted of CD4+ T cells from PBMCs cultured without peptide, obtained after COVID-19 vaccination. The source of these receptors is a human donor who received a COVID-19 vaccine.

The chain links TRBV19 to TRBJ2-4, with 9 bases lining up with TRBD2. From germline, CDR1 is LNHDA and CDR2 SQIVND (reference sequence). This CDR3 has 15 amino acids. The V segment lost 8 bases and the J segment 7 bases; nucleotides outside the gene matches: 12. The CDR3 region is CASGSGGLPGNIQYF. For the CDR3, the DNA is TGTGCCAGTGGCAGCGGGGGGCTCCCAGGGAACATTCAGTACTTC.

This clone was observed a handful of times. This chain links TRBV24-1 with TRBJ2-2; 16 positions agree with TRBD2. Germline assignment: CDR1 KGHDR and CDR2 SFDVKD. After removal of 5 bases from V and 5 bases from J, the junction contained 13 bases not matched to a gene. The CDR3 length is 20 residues. CDR3 sequence (DNA): TGTGCCACCAGTGTCTCCGGGACTAGCGGGGGGGCCGATGGGACCGGGGAGCTGTTTTTT. It specifies CATSVSGTSGGADGTGELFF.

The chain employs TRBV5-1 and TRBJ2-6; 9 bases fit TRBD1. The CDR3 contains 17 residues. Germline lookup yields CDR1 SGHRS and CDR2 YFSETQ. J was trimmed by 0 bases and V by 6 bases; bases with no gene match: 7. The CDR3 here is CASKPGQGSSGANVLTF. The DNA for the CDR3 is TGCGCCAGCAAACCGGGACAGGGAAGCTCTGGGGCCAACGTCCTGACTTTC. The full variable domain, its missing parts supplied by reference TRBV5-1 and TRBJ2-6, is KAGVTQTPRYLIKTRGQQVTLSCSPISGHRSVSWYQQTPGQGLQFLFEYFSETQRNKGNFPGRFSGRQFSNSRSEMNVSTLELGDSALYLCASKPGQGSSGANVLTFGAGSRLTVL.

This rearrangement joins TRBV4-1 to TRBJ1-3; no reliable D call. The length of the CDR3 is 15 residues. CDR1 is MGHRA, CDR2 YSYEKL, per germline. Trimming stripped 1 base from V and 3 bases from J, with 10 bases between. Here the CDR3 reads CASSQAGGVGNTIYF. The CDR3 DNA reads TGCGCCAGCAGCCAAGCGGGCGGGGTTGGAAACACCATATATTTT.

The J gene is TRBJ2-3, the V gene TRBV19; 7 bases agree with TRBD2. With V trimmed by 5 bases and J by 1 base, 18 bases remained unmatched. CDR1 and CDR2 (germline): LNHDA, SQIVND (reference sequence). The CDR3 extends over 19 amino acids. The CDR3 here is CASSPHNMPSGSRTDTQYF. The CDR3 region has the DNA TGTGCCAGTAGTCCCCACAACATGCCTAGCGGAAGCCGCACAGATACGCAGTATTTT.

The J gene is TRBJ1-1, the V gene TRBV18; D is ambiguous. The CDR3 is made up of 14 amino acids. CDR1 and CDR2 (germline): KGHSH, LQKENI. The V gene lost 3 bases and the J gene lost 4 bases, with 12 bases spanning the gap. The CDR3 protein is CASSPQAYPTEAFF. The CDR3 bases are TGTGCCAGCTCACCGCAGGCTTATCCCACTGAAGCTTTCTTT.

Only a few counts were recorded for this clone. J is TRBJ1-5 and V is TRBV5-6; D remains unclear. The length of the CDR3 is 15 residues. V gave up 0 bases and J gave up 1 base, with 8 bases separating them. Germline-derived CDR1 and CDR2 are SGHDT and YYEEEE. This CDR3 reads CASSLAPGSNQPQHF. The CDR3, as DNA: TGTGCCAGCAGCTTGGCGCCAGGCAGCAATCAGCCCCAGCATTTT.

The rearrangement links TRBV4-1 to TRBJ2-3; the match to TRBD1 covers 8 bases. V shed 1 base, J shed 3 bases, and the junction held 3 bases outside the gene matches. The CDR3 sequence is 15 residues long. Germline lookup yields CDR1 MGHRA and CDR2 YSYEKL. CDR3 nucleotides: TGCGCCAGCAGCCAAGTCAGGGGGCTGACAGATACGCAGTATTTT. Residues: CASSQVRGLTDTQYF.

In its sample, this clone was seen a few times. The V and J genes are TRBV6-5 and TRBJ2-1, with D hard to call. The CDR3 is made up of 11 amino acids. CDR1 is MNHEY and CDR2 is SVGAGI in the germline V gene. Trimming cost V 8 bases and J 5 bases, with 7 bases left between them. The CDR3 nucleotides are TGTGCCAGCGCCCAAAACAATGAGCAGTTCTTC. This encodes CASAQNNEQFF.

The table lists this clone with a few counts. V usage is TRBV6-5 and J usage is TRBJ1-5, with D perhaps matching TRBD1 (6 bases). This CDR3 spans 14 amino acids. CDR1 and CDR2 from the germline V gene are MNHEY and SVGAGI. Trimming shortened V by 6 bases and J by 4 bases, and 13 bases separated the two germline ends. Here the CDR3 reads CASREYTGNQPQHF. The CDR3, as DNA: TGTGCCAGCAGGGAGTATACAGGGAATCAGCCCCAGCATTTT.

The chain couples TRBV5-1 to TRBJ2-1; D possibly matches TRBD1 or TRBD2 (6 bases each). Trimming left V 0 bases short and J 1 base short, with 8 bases between. Germline V gene lookup returns CDR1 SGHRS and CDR2 YFSETQ. The CDR3 is 15 residues long. For the CDR3, the DNA is TGCGCCAGCAGCTTGGGGGGGGCATCCTACAATGAGCAGTTCTTC. Protein sequence: CASSLGGASYNEQFF.

The chain joins TRBV28 to TRBJ2-3; 7 positions agree with TRBD1. V was clipped by 9 bases and J by 2 bases; unmatched bases: 5. This CDR3 is built from 13 residues. CDR1 is MDHEN and CDR2 is SYDVKM in the germline V gene. CDR3 residues: CASRTGPTDTQYF. The DNA of the CDR3 is TGTGCCAGTAGGACAGGACCCACAGATACGCAGTATTTT.

The chain uses TRBV24-1 and TRBJ2-3, with D possibly matching TRBD2 (5 bases). Germline CDR1 and CDR2: KGHDR and SFDVKD. Trimming took off 3 bases at V and 8 bases at J, with 11 bases between the two ends. CDR3 length: 13 amino acids. The CDR3 DNA reads as TGTGCCACCAGTGATATAGGACTGAGTACGCAGTATTTT. It specifies CATSDIGLSTQYF.

The gene calls are TRBV11-1 and TRBJ1-1; possible D gene TRBD1, 5 bases. The germline gives CDR1 SGHAT, CDR2 FQDESV (reference sequence). The CDR3 sequence is 14 residues long. The ends were cut back, 5 bases at V and 0 bases at J, with 10 bases in the middle. CDR3 sequence (DNA): TGTGCCAGCAGCCTGGGACGGTTGAACACTGAAGCTTTCTTT. Translation gives CASSLGRLNTEAFF.

V is TRBV6-5 and J is TRBJ2-2; D gene uncertain. Deletions cut 1 base from V and 7 bases from J, with 4 bases between. Germline loops: CDR1 MNHEY, CDR2 SVGAGI. CDR3 length: 12 amino acids. The CDR3 DNA reads TGTGCCAGCAGTTACTTGAACGGGGAGCTGTTTTTT. Translating it yields CASSYLNGELFF.

CDR3 sequence (DNA): TGTGCCAGCAGCCAAGATGTTGCGGCGGAGACCCAGTACTTC. Its translation is CASSQDVAAETQYF. The chain carries TRBV3-1 (or the pseudogene TRBV3-2) and TRBJ2-5; unclear D gene. Trimming left V 0 bases short and J 5 bases short, with 10 bases between. The V gene's germline CDR1 is LGHDT and CDR2 YNNKEL (reference sequence). The CDR3 loop spans 14 amino acids.

The CDR3 DNA reads as TGTGCCAGCAGTGCAACAGGGAGCGGAAATCAGCCCCAGCATTTT. Amino acid sequence: CASSATGSGNQPQHF. V gene TRBV3-1 (or the pseudogene TRBV3-2) combines with J gene TRBJ1-5, with D possibly TRBD1 on 6 matching bases. This CDR3 region has 15 residues. Trimming shortened V by 6 bases and J by 4 bases, and 16 bases separated the two germline ends. CDR1 LGHDT and CDR2 YNNKEL come from the germline V gene (reference sequence).

V is TRBV5-1 and J is TRBJ1-1, with D perhaps TRBD1 (6 bases). The CDR3 covers 15 residues. Germline V gene sequence: CDR1 SGHRS, CDR2 YFSETQ. V dropped 4 bases and J dropped 3 bases, with 16 bases sitting between them. Here the CDR3 reads CASSGSQGWDTEAFF. CDR3 in DNA: TGCGCCAGCAGCGGCTCACAGGGATGGGACACTGAAGCTTTCTTT. Filled out from reference TRBV5-1 and TRBJ1-1, the complete variable domain reads KAGVTQTPRYLIKTRGQQVTLSCSPISGHRSVSWYQQTPGQGLQFLFEYFSETQRNKGNFPGRFSGRQFSNSRSEMNVSTLELGDSALYLCASSGSQGWDTEAFFGQGTRLTVV.

This chain connects TRBV12-3 or TRBV12-4 to TRBJ2-7; D is tentatively TRBD1 or TRBD2 (5 bases each). The CDR3 covers 11 residues. Trimming took 5 bases from V and 6 from J, leaving 8 bases between them. The CDR3 region has the DNA TGTGCCAGCAGTGGGGGATTCGAGCAGTACGTC. Translation gives CASSGGFEQYV.

J is TRBJ2-3 and V is TRBV4-1; no clear D. The CDR3 spans 13 residues. V was cut by 4 bases and J by 4 bases, with 9 bases left in between. Germline lookup yields CDR1 MGHRA and CDR2 YSYEKL. CDR3 nucleotides: TGCGCCAGCAGCCGACCTCGGGCAGATACGCAGTATTTT. As protein: CASSRPRADTQYF.

In its sample, this clone was seen a few times. V and J are TRBV14 and TRBJ1-5; tentative D call: TRBD1 (5 bases). Germline V gene sequence: CDR1 SGHDN, CDR2 FVKESK. The ends were cut back, 0 bases at V and 0 bases at J, with 9 bases in the middle. The CDR3 consists of 16 residues. The CDR3 sequence: CASSQDGGDSNQPQHF. CDR3 DNA: TGTGCCAGCAGCCAAGATGGAGGGGATAGCAATCAGCCCCAGCATTTT.

V and J are TRBV6-6 and TRBJ1-1, with 9 bases lining up with TRBD1. Germline-derived CDR1 and CDR2 are MNHNY and SVGAGI (reference sequence). V dropped 2 bases and J dropped 1; count of bases not matched to a gene: 2. CDR3 size: 15 residues. The CDR3 bases are TGTGCCAGCAGTTACCAGGACAGGGGGAACACTGAAGCTTTCTTT. Amino acid sequence: CASSYQDRGNTEAFF.

This chain links TRBV19 with TRBJ1-2; D is uncertain. The CDR3 has 15 amino acids. The ends were cut back, 4 bases at V and 2 bases at J, with 14 bases in the middle. CDR1 is LNHDA, CDR2 SQIVND, per germline (reference sequence). The CDR3 region is CASSNGGISNYGYTF. The CDR3 nucleotides are TGTGCCAGTAGTAACGGAGGGATTTCAAACTATGGCTACACCTTC. Filled out from reference TRBV19 and TRBJ1-2, the complete variable domain reads DGGITQSPKYLFRKEGQNVTLSCEQNLNHDAMYWYRQDPGQGLRLIYYSQIVNDFQKGDIAEGYSVSREKKESFPLTVTSAQKNPTAFYLCASSNGGISNYGYTFGSGTRLTVV.

The V gene is TRBV5-1, the J gene TRBJ2-3; D possibly matches TRBD1 or TRBD2 (5 bases each). The CDR3 is 15 residues long. The germline gives CDR1 SGHRS, CDR2 YFSETQ. The V end lost 4 bases, the J end lost 0 bases, and 12 bases lay between the germline ends. The CDR3 loop reads CASSLGRLSTDTQYF. The CDR3 coding sequence is TGCGCCAGCAGCCTGGGACGGCTTAGCACAGATACGCAGTATTTT.

V and J are TRBV11-2 and TRBJ1-6; the match to TRBD1 covers 9 bases. Germline V CDR1 and CDR2: SGHAT, FQNNGV. After removal of 5 bases from V and 7 bases from J, the junction contained 6 bases not matched to a gene. The CDR3 extends over 15 amino acids. The DNA of the CDR3 is TGTGCCAGCAGCCCTCCCACAGGGGGCAATTCACCCCTCCACTTT. Its protein product is CASSPPTGGNSPLHF. The full variable domain, in which reference TRBV11-2 and TRBJ1-6 provide the parts outside the CDR3, is EAGVAQSPRYKIIEKRQSVAFWCNPISGHATLYWYQQILGQGPKLLIQFQNNGVVDDSQLPKDRFSAERLKGVDSTLKIQPAKLEDSAVYLCASSPPTGGNSPLHFGNGTRLTVT.

The gene calls are TRBV19 and TRBJ1-5, with 10 bases lining up with TRBD1. The J call may be mistaken, given a closer DNA end match to TRBJ2-3. The V gene's germline CDR1 is LNHDA and CDR2 SQIVND (reference sequence). The CDR3 covers 15 residues. CDR3 amino acids: CASSIRTGGGQPQYF. In DNA, the CDR3 is TGTGCCAGTAGTATCCGGACAGGGGGAGGTCAGCCCCAGTATTTT.

This clone was recorded only once. The chain has TRBV19 and TRBJ2-1; D unclear. There are 13 residues in the CDR3. V was clipped by 7 bases and J by 3 bases, with 10 bases between them. Looked up from germline, CDR1 is LNHDA and CDR2 is SQIVND (reference sequence). The CDR3 reads CASTVGGYNEQFF. The DNA for the CDR3 is TGTGCCAGTACGGTGGGCGGCTACAATGAGCAGTTCTTC.

This chain joins TRBV7-3 and TRBJ1-6, with D unclear. V shed 0 bases and J shed 13 bases, with 7 bases lying between them. Per germline, CDR1 SGHTA and CDR2 FQGTGA. The CDR3 extends over 12 amino acids. CDR3 nucleotides: TGTGCCAGCAGCTTAACGGATGGCCCCCTCCACTTT. Its protein product is CASSLTDGPLHF.

The gene calls are TRBV2 and TRBJ2-2; 13 nucleotides match TRBD2. J lost 1 base, V lost 6 bases, and 8 bases had no gene match. The CDR3 sequence is 18 residues long. Germline V gene data show CDR1 as SNHLY and CDR2 as FYNNEI. For the CDR3, the DNA is TGTGCCAGCAGCTTTAGACTAGCGGGGGGCCTGAACACCGGGGAGCTGTTTTTT. Translated, it gives CASSFRLAGGLNTGELFF. Full variable domain (missing parts from reference TRBV2 and TRBJ2-2): EPEVTQTPSHQVTQMGQEVILRCVPISNHLYFYWYRQILGQKVEFLVSFYNNEISEKSEIFDDQFSVERPDGSNFTLKIRSTKLEDSAMYFCASSFRLAGGLNTGELFFGEGSRLTVL.

In this sample, this clone turned up a few times. The genes are TRBV6-2 or TRBV6-3 and TRBJ1-5; D gene ambiguous. V was clipped by 0 bases and J by 5 bases, with 5 bases between them. Per the germline V gene, CDR1 is MNHEY and CDR2 is SVGEGT. The CDR3 length is 13 residues. The CDR3 DNA reads TGTGCCAGCAGTTACTCGCGGTATCAGCCCCAGCATTTT. Its protein is CASSYSRYQPQHF.

The rearrangement joins TRBV3-1 (or the pseudogene TRBV3-2) to TRBJ2-4; D is uncertain. Germline-derived CDR1 and CDR2 are LGHDT and YNNKEL (reference sequence). The V gene lost 1 base and the J gene lost 0 bases, with 13 bases spanning the gap. There are 17 residues in the CDR3. In DNA, the CDR3 is TGTGCCAGCAGCCAAGCGTTCACAGTCCTAGCCAAAAACATTCAGTACTTC. It translates to CASSQAFTVLAKNIQYF.

The rearrangement links TRBV7-8 to TRBJ1-2, with 8 bases matching TRBD1. The CDR3 is made up of 14 amino acids. CDR1 and CDR2 (germline): SGHVS, FQNEAQ. J was trimmed by 3 bases and V by 4 bases; bases with no gene match: 4. The CDR3 DNA reads as TGTGCCAGCAGCTACGACAGGGGAGACTATGGCTACACCTTC. As protein: CASSYDRGDYGYTF.